This record concerns one T cell receptor beta chain sequence. Its antigen is unidentified. Trimming stripped 3 bases from V and 6 bases from J, with 18 bases between. Germline V CDR1 and CDR2: KGHSH, LQKENI. CDR3 length: 15 amino acids. The sample comes from a study of beta chain features in type 1 diabetes. Regarding the study as a whole: Type 1 diabetes patients had moderately but significantly shorter TCRB CDR3s in all four CD4+ subsets.

The isolated RNA, all of it, was reverse transcribed, so expressed TCRB transcripts were what got sequenced. Sequenced by immunoSEQ multiplex PCR; TCRdb stores in-frame clones only, minus some. Of a few hundred thousand clones listed, roughly 13% are singletons. Material: naive CD4+ T cells from blood. The chain links TRBV18 to TRBJ2-7; D is unresolved. The receptor's source is a woman under 30 with type 1 diabetes. The CDR3 nucleotides are TGTGCCAGCTCACCTTCCCGCGTCTCTTTTGGCGAGCAGTACTTC. It translates to CASSPSRVSFGEQYF.